A single sample is the source of the 29 T cell receptor beta chains below, sequenced in a study of tumor and adjacent non-tumor tissue in lung cancer. RNA was extracted from bulk tissue without any cell sorting. The normal lung tissue was taken more than 3 cm from the tumor edge. A modified ARM-PCR protocol with three rounds of nested PCR amplified TCRbeta. MiXCR was run by TCRdb on the multiplex PCR reads, yielding one entry per CDR3 protein. The data contain 60,000 to 65,000 distinct CDR3 sequences, more than 55% of them singletons. Sequencing was performed on distant non-tumor lung tissue. The receptors were gathered from a man between 70 and 80 years old with non-small cell lung cancer.

Of note for this clonotype: One end of the junction varies from germline; a read error may be responsible. V and J are TRBV11-2 and TRBJ2-3; D not resolved. Germline V gives CDR1 SGHAT, CDR2 FQNNGV. The CDR3 covers 14 residues. The CDR3 sequence: CTSSFAGDWDMQYF. The DNA of the CDR3 is TGTACCAGCAGCTTCGCTGGGGATTGGGATATGCAGTATTTT.

In its sample, this clonotype was seen many times. V is TRBV7-8 and J is TRBJ2-3; D remains ambiguous. The germline CDR1 and CDR2 sequences are SGHVS and FQNEAQ. Trimming took 5 bases from V and 5 from J, leaving 5 bases between them. CDR3 length: 11 residues. The CDR3 here is CASSPRDTQYF. CDR3 DNA: TGTGCCAGCAGCCCCCGAGATACGCAGTATTTT.

As concerns this clonotype: The missing conserved phenylalanine or tryptophan at the end of this CDR3 makes a read error likely. No DNA is shown, since the ends of the CDR3 on it are uncertain; the CDR3 is the one TCRdb lists. The rearrangement uses TRBV14 and TRBJ2-1; TRBD2, the D gene given by the table, was not confirmed from the DNA. With termini counted, the CDR3 has 14 amino acids. Germline loops: CDR1 SGHDN, CDR2 FVKESK. The CDR3 loop is CASSQYGQAGAEFL.

V usage is TRBV28 and J usage is TRBJ2-7, with D unclear. The germline gives CDR1 MDHEN, CDR2 SYDVKM. The CDR3 runs 11 residues. V shed 6 bases and J shed 9 bases, with 12 bases lying between them. In DNA form, the CDR3 reads TGTGCCAGCAGCCCCAGCTGGGCGCAGTACTTC. Residues: CASSPSWAQYF.

Regarding this clonotype: Because the CDR3 is missing its conserved closing phenylalanine or tryptophan, this is likely a read error. The DNA for the CDR3 is TGTGCCAGCAGCTACGAGGGTCCGGCATTAGCCTACGAGCAGTACATC. Amino acids: CASSYEGPALAYEQYI. This chain connects TRBV5-6 to TRBJ2-7; weak D call: TRBD2 (5 bases). Looked up from germline, CDR1 is SGHDT and CDR2 is YYEEEE. CDR3 length: 16 amino acids. V was trimmed by 3 bases and J by 2 bases, leaving 18 bases between them.

Comment on this clonotype: One end of the junction fails to match germline, which may point to a read error. The chain is built from TRBV12-3 or TRBV12-4 and TRBJ2-7; 7 bases line up with TRBD1. The CDR3 runs 15 residues. The CDR3 loop reads CASRYTGDHSYGQYF. The DNA of the CDR3 is TGTGCCAGCAGGTATACAGGGGACCACTCCTACGGGCAGTACTTC.

This clonotype has only a few counts. The chain combines TRBV5-6 with TRBJ1-6; TRBD1 matches at 10 bases. Trimming removed 5 bases from V and 6 bases from J; junction bases left unmatched: 11. The CDR3 covers 17 residues. Germline values: CDR1 SGHDT, CDR2 YYEEEE. For the CDR3, the DNA is TGTGCCAGCAGAACGACAGGGGGCGGTGGTGTTAATTCACCCCTCCACTTT. Protein sequence: CASRTTGGGGVNSPLHF. Together with reference TRBV5-6 and TRBJ1-6, the CDR3 gives the full variable domain: DAGVTQSPTHLIKTRGQQVTLRCSPKSGHDTVSWYQQALGQGPQFIFQYYEEEERQRGNFPDRFSGHQFPNYSSELNVNALLLGDSALYLCASRTTGGGGVNSPLHFGNGTRLTVT.

The chain's CDR3 is CASSLVRLYNEQFF. CDR3 DNA: TGTGCCAGCAGTTTAGTTAGGTTGTACAATGAGCAGTTCTTC. This chain uses TRBV28 with TRBJ2-1; D unresolved. Germline values: CDR1 MDHEN, CDR2 SYDVKM. The CDR3 has 14 residues. The V and J ends lost 2 bases and 4 bases respectively, with 9 bases between them.

V gene TRBV29-1 combines with J gene TRBJ1-5; D remains ambiguous. This CDR3 region has 13 residues. In germline, CDR1 is SQVTM, CDR2 ANQGSEA. Trimming cost V 8 bases and J 5 bases, with 16 bases left between them. DNA for the CDR3: TGCAGCATAGGAGGGAAAATTGATCAGCCCCAGCATTTT. It codes for CSIGGKIDQPQHF.

This clonotype was detected a few times. The chain is built from TRBV28 and TRBJ2-7, with a possible D match to TRBD2 (5 bases). With 5 bases removed from V and 2 bases from J, the gap between germline ends came to 7 bases. CDR1 and CDR2 (germline): MDHEN, SYDVKM. This CDR3 comprises 12 residues. CDR3 in amino acids: CASSLGAYEQYF. DNA of the CDR3: TGTGCCAGCAGTCTCGGGGCCTACGAGCAGTACTTC.

The rearrangement joins TRBV13 to TRBJ2-3; D is ambiguous. The CDR3 totals 11 residues. Germline-derived CDR1 and CDR2 are PRHDT and FYEKMQ (reference sequence). The V end was cut by 8 bases, the J end by 7 bases, with 10 bases between. The CDR3 DNA reads as TGTGCCAGCCCATCACGATATACGCAGTATTTT. It encodes CASPSRYTQYF.

On this clonotype itself: One end of the junction is discordant with germline, which a read error may explain. This chain connects TRBV7-9 to TRBJ2-2; 8 bases line up with TRBD1. CDR3 length equals 15 residues. Germline V gene sequence: CDR1 SEHNR, CDR2 FQNEAQ (reference sequence). The CDR3 bases are TGTGCCAGCGGCTTAGTTGGACAGGGCGGCGGGGAGCTGTTTTTT. Translated: CASGLVGQGGGELFF.

The table lists this clonotype with many counts. The chain combines TRBV29-1 with TRBJ2-3; 13 nucleotides match TRBD2. The CDR3 runs to 15 residues. Germline V gene sequence: CDR1 SQVTM, CDR2 ANQGSEA. V dropped 6 bases and J dropped 3; count of bases not matched to a gene: 6. The CDR3 DNA sequence: TGCAGCGTCCTACTAGCGGGAGGGATAACAGATACGCAGTATTTT. Its protein is CSVLLAGGITDTQYF.

In the case of this clonotype: A read error is possible here, since a much larger clone lies one base away. The rearrangement uses TRBV29-1 and TRBJ2-7; 7 bases line up with TRBD2. Germline V gene sequence: CDR1 SQVTM, CDR2 ANQGSEA. The CDR3 totals 14 residues. The V segment lost 6 bases and the J segment 5 bases; nucleotides outside the gene matches: 13. In nucleotides, the CDR3 is TGCAGCGTCGGCGGACAAGCGGGACTCGACGAGCAGTACTTC. Its protein product is CSVGGQAGLDEQYF.

This clonotype was observed many times. This rearrangement joins TRBV4-1 to TRBJ1-5; D uncertain. The CDR3 covers 14 residues. V dropped 0 bases and J dropped 5 bases, with 8 bases sitting between them. The germline gives CDR1 MGHRA, CDR2 YSYEKL. CDR3 region: CASSQDGLYQPQHF. In DNA form, the CDR3 reads TGCGCCAGCAGCCAAGACGGGTTATATCAGCCCCAGCATTTT.

In regard to this clonotype: A much larger clonotype is one base distant, so this may be a read error. V and J are TRBV7-9 and TRBJ2-1; TRBD2 matches at 7 bases. Germline CDR1 SEHNR, CDR2 FQNEAQ (reference sequence). This CDR3 comprises 14 residues. The CDR3 bases are TGTGCCAACAGCTTAGAGACCGGGAGGACGGATCAGTTCTTC. This translates into CANSLETGRTDQFF.

About this clonotype itself: The junction shows a germline mismatch at one end, possibly a read error. This chain joins TRBV11-2 and TRBJ2-1, with D maybe TRBD1 (5 bases). CDR3 size: 14 residues. Germline-derived CDR1 and CDR2 are SGHAT and FQNNGV. This CDR3 is CASDQGFTYDEQFF. The CDR3 nucleotides read TGTGCCAGCGACCAGGGTTTCACCTACGATGAGCAGTTCTTC.

On this clonotype: One end of the junction is discordant with germline, which a read error may explain. This chain connects TRBV5-4 to TRBJ2-7, with D tentatively TRBD1 (6 bases). The CDR3 consists of 14 residues. Germline lookup yields CDR1 SGHNT and CDR2 YYREEE (reference sequence). The CDR3 loop is CASSLHRDTYEQYF. CDR3 coding DNA: TGTGCCAGTAGCTTACATCGGGACACCTACGAGCAGTACTTC.

Regarding this clonotype: Since a much larger clone is just one base distant, this may be a read error. This chain joins TRBV6-6 and TRBJ1-6; the D is unclear. With 0 bases removed from V and 8 bases from J, the gap between germline ends came to 11 bases. The germline gives CDR1 MNHNY, CDR2 SVGAGI (reference sequence). This CDR3 spans 15 amino acids. The CDR3 region is CASSYSRSPDSPLHF. The CDR3, as DNA: TGTGCCAGCAGTTACTCCCGGAGCCCCGATTCACCCCTCCACTTT.

This clonotype was found many times. The chain combines TRBV11-3 with TRBJ2-5; TRBD2 matches 10 bases. Germline CDR1 reads SGHNT; CDR2 reads YENEEA. The junction had 9 bases not matched to a gene; V was cut back by 3 bases and J by 2 bases. The CDR3 loop spans 17 amino acids. The CDR3 region has the DNA TGTGCCAGCAGCTTGGGGAGGCTAGCGGGAGTACAAGAGACCCAGTACTTC. Translated, it gives CASSLGRLAGVQETQYF.

This clonotype has only a few counts. This rearrangement joins TRBV20-1 to TRBJ2-1; 8 bases line up with TRBD2. Trimming took 3 bases from V and 9 from J; bases not matched to a gene: 7. CDR3 length equals 13 residues. Germline V gives CDR1 DFQATT, CDR2 SNEGSKA (reference sequence). The CDR3: CSASTREAGEQFF. CDR3 DNA sequence: TGCAGTGCTAGTACGCGGGAGGCTGGTGAGCAGTTCTTC.

Worth noting for this clonotype: Being one base from a much bigger clone, this may be a read error. J is TRBJ2-3 and V is TRBV6-6; 13 positions agree with TRBD2. The CDR3 has 18 residues. Germline V gene lookup returns CDR1 MNHNY and CDR2 SVGAGI (reference sequence). CDR3 DNA sequence: TGTGGCAGCAGGGGACTAGCGGGGCCCCTGGACGGCACAGATACGCAGTATTTT. Translating it yields CGSRGLAGPLDGTDTQYF.

Written as DNA, the CDR3 is TGTGCCAGCAGCTTAGCAAGGCTACAGCGGGAGGAGGACAGTGAACAGTTCTTC. Its protein is CASSLARLQREEDSEQFF. This chain links TRBV7-8 with TRBJ2-1; 9 bases match TRBD2. V was pared by 0 bases and J by 13 bases, with 19 bases of the junction left unmatched. Germline loops: CDR1 SGHVS, CDR2 FQNEAQ. This CDR3 contains 18 residues.

At least ten counts were recorded for this clonotype. This chain joins TRBV12-3 or TRBV12-4 and TRBJ2-3, with 9 nucleotides matching TRBD1. V was pared by 6 bases and J by 4 bases, with 8 bases of the junction left unmatched. The CDR3 is made up of 15 amino acids. CDR3 in amino acids: CASRPGTGTADTQYF. The CDR3 DNA reads TGTGCCAGCAGACCCGGGACAGGGACAGCAGATACGCAGTATTTT.

The CDR3 sequence: CASGQEDGIASYNEQFF. For the CDR3, the DNA is TGTGCCAGCGGTCAAGAAGACGGGATAGCCTCCTACAATGAGCAGTTCTTC. The chain joins TRBV4-2 to TRBJ2-1; maybe TRBD2 (5 bases). Germline V gene data show CDR1 as LGHNA and CDR2 as YNFKEQ. The CDR3 consists of 17 residues. V gave up 8 bases and J gave up 0 bases, with 20 bases separating them.

A remark on this clonotype: Sequence at one end of the junction differs from germline and may be a read error. The gene calls are TRBV29-1 and TRBJ2-1, with unresolved D. The CDR3 contains 11 residues. Germline V gene lookup returns CDR1 SQVTM and CDR2 ANQGSEA. The CDR3 DNA is TGCAGCGCATCCCCATACAATGAGCTGTTCTTC. Protein sequence: CSASPYNELFF.

As for this clonotype: A much larger clone is a single base away; this may be a read error. The chain combines TRBV4-1 with TRBJ1-1; D gene unclear. Per germline, CDR1 MGHRA and CDR2 YSYEKL. Trimming removed 0 bases at V and 2 bases at J, with 10 bases between. The CDR3 runs 15 residues. This CDR3 is CASSQDQKDNTEAFF. The DNA of the CDR3 is TGCGCCAGCAGCCAAGATCAAAAGGACAACACTGAAGCTTTCTTT.

Turning to this clonotype: A much more abundant neighbour one base away suggests this may be a read error. This sequence joins TRBV29-1 and TRBJ2-2; D might be TRBD2 (6 bases). CDR1 is SQVTM and CDR2 is ANQGSEA in the germline V gene. This CDR3 spans 12 amino acids. CDR3 sequence: CSGSANTGGLFF. The CDR3 DNA sequence: TGCAGCGGGTCGGCGAACACCGGGGGGCTGTTTTTT.

Points on this clonotype: Given a much more abundant clone one base away, this may be a read error. This chain joins TRBV10-3 and TRBJ2-1; possibly TRBD1 or TRBD2 for D (6 bases each). CDR1 and CDR2 (germline): ENHRY, SYGVKD. This CDR3 spans 12 amino acids. V dropped 6 bases and J dropped 12 bases, with 15 bases sitting between them. The CDR3 nucleotides read TGTGCCATCAGGCGGGACAACTCCGGGCAGTTCTTC. Translation gives CAIRRDNSGQFF.